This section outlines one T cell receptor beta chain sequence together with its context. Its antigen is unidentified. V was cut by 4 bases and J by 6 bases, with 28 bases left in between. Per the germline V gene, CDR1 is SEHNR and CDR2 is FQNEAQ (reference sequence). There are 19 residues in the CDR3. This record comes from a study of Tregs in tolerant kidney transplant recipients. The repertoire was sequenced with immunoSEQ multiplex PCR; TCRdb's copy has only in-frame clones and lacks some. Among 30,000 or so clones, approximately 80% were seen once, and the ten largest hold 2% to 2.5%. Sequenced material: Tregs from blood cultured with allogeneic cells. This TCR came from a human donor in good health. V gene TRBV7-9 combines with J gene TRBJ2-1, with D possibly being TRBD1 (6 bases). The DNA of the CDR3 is TGTGCCAGCAGCTCCACAGGGTTCGGCACTTTAAGACGGGTCAATGAGCAGTTCTTC. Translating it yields CASSSTGFGTLRRVNEQFF.